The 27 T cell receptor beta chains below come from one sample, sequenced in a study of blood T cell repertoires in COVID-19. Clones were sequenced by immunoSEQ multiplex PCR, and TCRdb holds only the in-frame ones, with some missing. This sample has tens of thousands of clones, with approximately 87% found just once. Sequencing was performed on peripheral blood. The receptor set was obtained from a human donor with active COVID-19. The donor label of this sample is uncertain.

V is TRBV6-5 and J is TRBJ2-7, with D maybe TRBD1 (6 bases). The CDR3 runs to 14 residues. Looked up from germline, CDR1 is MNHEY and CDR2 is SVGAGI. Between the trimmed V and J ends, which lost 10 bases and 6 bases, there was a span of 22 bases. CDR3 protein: CATPERRGGCEQYF. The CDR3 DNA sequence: TGTGCCACCCCAGAACGTAGAGGGGGTTGCGAGCAGTACTTC.

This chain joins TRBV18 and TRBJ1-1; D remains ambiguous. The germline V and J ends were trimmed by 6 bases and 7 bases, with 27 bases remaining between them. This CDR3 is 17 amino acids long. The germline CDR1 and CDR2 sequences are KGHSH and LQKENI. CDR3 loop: CASSSREPRIPTIEAFF. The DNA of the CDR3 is TGTGCCAGCTCCAGCCGGGAGCCCAGGATCCCAACAATTGAAGCTTTCTTT.

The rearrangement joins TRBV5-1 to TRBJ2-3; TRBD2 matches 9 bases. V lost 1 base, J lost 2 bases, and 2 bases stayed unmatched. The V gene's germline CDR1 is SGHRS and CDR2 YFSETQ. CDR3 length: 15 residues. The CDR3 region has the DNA TGCGCCAGCAGCTTGACTAGCGGGCCCACAGATACGCAGTATTTT. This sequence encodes CASSLTSGPTDTQYF.

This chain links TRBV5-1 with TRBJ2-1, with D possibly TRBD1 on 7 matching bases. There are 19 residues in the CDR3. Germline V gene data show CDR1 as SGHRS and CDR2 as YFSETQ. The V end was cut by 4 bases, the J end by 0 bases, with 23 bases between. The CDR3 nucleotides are TGCGCCAGCAGCCCGCGGGACAGAACCGGGATCGGCTCCTACAATGAGCAGTTCTTC. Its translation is CASSPRDRTGIGSYNEQFF. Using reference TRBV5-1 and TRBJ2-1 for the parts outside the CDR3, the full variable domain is KAGVTQTPRYLIKTRGQQVTLSCSPISGHRSVSWYQQTPGQGLQFLFEYFSETQRNKGNFPGRFSGRQFSNSRSEMNVSTLELGDSALYLCASSPRDRTGIGSYNEQFFGPGTRLTVL.

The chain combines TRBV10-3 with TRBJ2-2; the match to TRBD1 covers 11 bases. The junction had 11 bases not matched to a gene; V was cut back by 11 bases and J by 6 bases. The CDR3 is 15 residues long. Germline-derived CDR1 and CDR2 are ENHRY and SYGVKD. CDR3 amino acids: CASHSGTGGAGELFF. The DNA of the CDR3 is TGTGCCTCGCACTCCGGGACAGGGGGAGCCGGGGAGCTGTTTTTT.

CDR3 residues: CSVFPSGSGYSYNEQFF. The CDR3 region has the DNA TGCAGCGTTTTTCCTAGCGGGAGTGGTTATAGCTACAATGAGCAGTTCTTC. The chain is built from TRBV29-1 and TRBJ2-1; 10 bases are a match to TRBD2. J gave up 3 bases and V 5 bases, and 13 bases lay outside the gene matches. CDR1 is SQVTM and CDR2 is ANQGSEA in the germline V gene. This CDR3 has 17 amino acids.

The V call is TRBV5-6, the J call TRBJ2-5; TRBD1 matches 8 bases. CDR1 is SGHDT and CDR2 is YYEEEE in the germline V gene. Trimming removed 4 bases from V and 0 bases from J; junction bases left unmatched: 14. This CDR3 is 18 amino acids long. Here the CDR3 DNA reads TGTGCCAGCAGCCGTGGACAGGGAGTAAATCCGTACCAAGAGACCCAGTACTTC. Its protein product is CASSRGQGVNPYQETQYF.

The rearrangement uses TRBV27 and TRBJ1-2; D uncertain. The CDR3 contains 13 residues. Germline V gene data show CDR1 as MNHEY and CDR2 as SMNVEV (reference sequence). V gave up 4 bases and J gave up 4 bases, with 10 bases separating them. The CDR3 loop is CASSYEGGYGYTF. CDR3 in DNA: TGTGCCAGCAGTTACGAGGGCGGCTATGGCTACACCTTC.

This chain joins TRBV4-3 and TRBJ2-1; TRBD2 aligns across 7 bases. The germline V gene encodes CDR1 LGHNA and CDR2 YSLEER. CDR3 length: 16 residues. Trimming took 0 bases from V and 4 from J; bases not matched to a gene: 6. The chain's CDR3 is CASSQEGRAGYNEQFF. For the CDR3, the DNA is TGCGCCAGCAGCCAAGAAGGGAGGGCCGGATACAATGAGCAGTTCTTC.

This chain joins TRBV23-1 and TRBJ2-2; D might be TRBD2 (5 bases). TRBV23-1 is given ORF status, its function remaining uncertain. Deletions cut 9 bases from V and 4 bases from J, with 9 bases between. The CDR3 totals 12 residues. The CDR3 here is CASDYSTGELFF. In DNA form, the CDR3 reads TGCGCCAGTGACTACTCCACCGGGGAGCTGTTTTTT.

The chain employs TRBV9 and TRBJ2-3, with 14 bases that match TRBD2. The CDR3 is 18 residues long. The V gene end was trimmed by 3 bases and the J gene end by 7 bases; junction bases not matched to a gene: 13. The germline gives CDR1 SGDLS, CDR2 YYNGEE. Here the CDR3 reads CASSAGTSGGPLRNTQYF. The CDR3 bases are TGTGCCAGCAGCGCCGGGACTAGCGGGGGCCCTTTGAGAAATACGCAGTATTTT.

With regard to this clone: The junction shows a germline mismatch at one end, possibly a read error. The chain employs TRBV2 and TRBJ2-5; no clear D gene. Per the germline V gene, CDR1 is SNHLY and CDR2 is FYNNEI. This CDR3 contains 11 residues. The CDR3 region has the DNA TGTGCCACCAGTCCCCTGGAGACCCAGTACTTC. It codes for CATSPLETQYF. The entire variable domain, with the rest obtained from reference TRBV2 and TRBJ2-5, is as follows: EPEVTQTPSHQVTQMGQEVILRCVPISNHLYFYWYRQILGQKVEFLVSFYNNEISEKSEIFDDQFSVERPDGSNFTLKIRSTKLEDSAMYFCATSPLETQYFGPGTRLLVL.

CDR3 in DNA: TGTGCCAGCAGCTTGGAGGCAGGGGTACCTAATTCACCCCTCCACTTT. It specifies CASSLEAGVPNSPLHF. This chain joins TRBV7-2 and TRBJ1-6; D possibly corresponds to TRBD1 (6 bases). V was pared by 3 bases and J by 6 bases, with 15 bases between. The CDR3 has 16 amino acids. Germline V gene sequence: CDR1 SGHTA, CDR2 FQGNSA.

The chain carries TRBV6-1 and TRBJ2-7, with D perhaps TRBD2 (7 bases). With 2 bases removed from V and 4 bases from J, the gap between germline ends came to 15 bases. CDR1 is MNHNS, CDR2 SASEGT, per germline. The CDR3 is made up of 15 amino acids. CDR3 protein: CASSERGGGGYEQYF. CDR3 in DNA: TGTGCCAGCAGTGAAAGGGGGGGAGGGGGGTACGAGCAGTACTTC.

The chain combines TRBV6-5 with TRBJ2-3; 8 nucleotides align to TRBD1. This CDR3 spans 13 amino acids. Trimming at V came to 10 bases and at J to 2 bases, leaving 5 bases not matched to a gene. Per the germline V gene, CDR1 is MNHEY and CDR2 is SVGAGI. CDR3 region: CATPGGFTDTQYF. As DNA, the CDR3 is TGTGCCACCCCAGGGGGCTTCACAGATACGCAGTATTTT.

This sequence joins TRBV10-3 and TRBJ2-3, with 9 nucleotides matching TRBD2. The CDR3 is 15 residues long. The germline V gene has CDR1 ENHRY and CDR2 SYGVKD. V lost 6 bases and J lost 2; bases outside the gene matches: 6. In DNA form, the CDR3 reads TGTGCCATCAGGGGTAGCGGGGGAGACACAGATACGCAGTATTTT. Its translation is CAIRGSGGDTDTQYF.

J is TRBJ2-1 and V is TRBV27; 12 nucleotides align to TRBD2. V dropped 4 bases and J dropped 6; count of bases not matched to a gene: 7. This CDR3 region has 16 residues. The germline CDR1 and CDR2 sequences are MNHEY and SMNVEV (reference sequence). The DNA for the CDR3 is TGTGCCAGCAGTTCGCACTCTAGCGGGAGGGCCAATGAGCAGTTCTTC. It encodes CASSSHSSGRANEQFF.

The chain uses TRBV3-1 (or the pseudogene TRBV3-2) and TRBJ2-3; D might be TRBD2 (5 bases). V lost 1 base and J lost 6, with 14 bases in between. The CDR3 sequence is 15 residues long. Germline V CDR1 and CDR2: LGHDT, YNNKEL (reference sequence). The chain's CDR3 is CASSQGWLAFDTQYF. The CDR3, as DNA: TGTGCCAGCAGCCAAGGGTGGCTAGCCTTCGATACGCAGTATTTT.

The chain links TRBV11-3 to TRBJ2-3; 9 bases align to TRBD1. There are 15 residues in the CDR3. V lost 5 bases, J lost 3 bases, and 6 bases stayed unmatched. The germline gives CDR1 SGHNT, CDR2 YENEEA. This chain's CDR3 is CASSLVGTGTDTQYF. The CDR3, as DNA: TGTGCCAGCAGCCTCGTCGGGACAGGGACAGATACGCAGTATTTT.

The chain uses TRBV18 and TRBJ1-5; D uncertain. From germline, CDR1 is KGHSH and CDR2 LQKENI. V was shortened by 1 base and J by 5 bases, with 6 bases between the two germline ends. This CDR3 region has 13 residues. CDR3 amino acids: CASSPQTDQPQHF. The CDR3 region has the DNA TGTGCCAGCTCACCACAGACTGATCAGCCCCAGCATTTT.

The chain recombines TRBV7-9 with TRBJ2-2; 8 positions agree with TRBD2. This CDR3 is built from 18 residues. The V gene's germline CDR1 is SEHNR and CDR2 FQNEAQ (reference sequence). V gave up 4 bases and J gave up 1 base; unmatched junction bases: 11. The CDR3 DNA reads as TGTGCCAGCAGCTCAGGCTGGCGGGGGGCCCAGAACACCGGGGAGCTGTTTTTT. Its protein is CASSSGWRGAQNTGELFF.

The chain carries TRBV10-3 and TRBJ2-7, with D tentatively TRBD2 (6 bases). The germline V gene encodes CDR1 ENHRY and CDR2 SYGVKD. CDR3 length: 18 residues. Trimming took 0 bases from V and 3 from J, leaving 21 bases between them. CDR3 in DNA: TGTGCCATCAGTGAGTCGGGGCAACGGGGGATAGCGGACTACGAGCAGTACTTC. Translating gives CAISESGQRGIADYEQYF.

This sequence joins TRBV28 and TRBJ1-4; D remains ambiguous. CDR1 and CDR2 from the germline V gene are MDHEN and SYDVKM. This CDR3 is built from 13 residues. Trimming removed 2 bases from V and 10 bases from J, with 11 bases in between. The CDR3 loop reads CASSLEGAGKLFF. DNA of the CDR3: TGTGCCAGCAGTTTAGAGGGCGCAGGAAAACTGTTTTTT.

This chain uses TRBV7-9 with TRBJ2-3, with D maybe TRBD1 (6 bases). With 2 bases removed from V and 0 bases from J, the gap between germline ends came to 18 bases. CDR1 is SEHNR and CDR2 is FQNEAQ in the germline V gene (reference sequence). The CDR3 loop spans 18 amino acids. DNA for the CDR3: TGTGCCAGCAGCTTATCCCAGGGGAGAGCGGCTAGCACAGATACGCAGTATTTT. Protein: CASSLSQGRAASTDTQYF. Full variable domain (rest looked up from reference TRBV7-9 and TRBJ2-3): DTGVSQNPRHKITKRGQNVTFRCDPISEHNRLYWYRQTLGQGPEFLTYFQNEAQLEKSRLLSDRFSAERPKGSFSTLEIQRTEQGDSAMYLCASSLSQGRAASTDTQYFGPGTRLTVL.

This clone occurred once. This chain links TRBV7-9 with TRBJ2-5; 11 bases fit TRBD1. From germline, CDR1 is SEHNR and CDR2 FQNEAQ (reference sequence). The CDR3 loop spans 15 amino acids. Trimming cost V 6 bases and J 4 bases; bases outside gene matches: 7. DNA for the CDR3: TGTGCCAGCAGGGTTGGACAGGGGGCCCCAGAGACCCAGTACTTC. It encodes CASRVGQGAPETQYF. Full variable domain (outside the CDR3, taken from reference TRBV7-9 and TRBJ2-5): DTGVSQNPRHKITKRGQNVTFRCDPISEHNRLYWYRQTLGQGPEFLTYFQNEAQLEKSRLLSDRFSAERPKGSFSTLEIQRTEQGDSAMYLCASRVGQGAPETQYFGPGTRLLVL.

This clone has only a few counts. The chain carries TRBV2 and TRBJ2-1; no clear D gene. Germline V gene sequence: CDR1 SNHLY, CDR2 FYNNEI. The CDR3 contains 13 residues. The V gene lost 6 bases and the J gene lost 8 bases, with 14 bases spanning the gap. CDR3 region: CASRDVLRDEQFF. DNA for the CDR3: TGTGCCAGCAGAGACGTACTACGTGATGAGCAGTTCTTC.

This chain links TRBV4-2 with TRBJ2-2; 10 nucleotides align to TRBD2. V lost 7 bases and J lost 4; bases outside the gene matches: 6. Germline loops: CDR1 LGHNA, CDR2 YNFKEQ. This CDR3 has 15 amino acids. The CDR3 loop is CASTTLAGGTGELFF. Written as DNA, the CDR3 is TGTGCCAGCACCACCTTAGCGGGAGGCACCGGGGAGCTGTTTTTT.